Sequencing of this TCR beta chain was carried out in a study of T cell repertoires in cytomegalovirus infection (dated by TCRdb to between 2018 and 2020). Notes on the research overall: Recently identified HLA-C-restricted CMV epitopes, whose presentation resists viral immunomodulation, were targeted by peptide stimulations together with well-studied HLA-B-restricted epitopes. Donor HLA type was relevant to the analysis, as public TCR beta signatures indicated carriage of CMV infection together with the matching HLA type. The study at large found these results: The ex vivo response was dominated by HLA-C-restricted CMV-specific TCR beta clonotypes, which also provided the single most frequent clonotype in two of eight donors. Carriers of CMV infection plus the relevant HLA type were discriminated by the cumulative frequency of public TCR beta family members in the study cohort and in an independent approximately 340-donor cohort.

In the paper's terms, the treatment or condition label means: in vitro stimulation with specific CMV peptide epitopes to enrich CMV-specific T cells. The sample was run on an Illumina HiSeq 1500. TCRdb ran its own pipeline on the public reads, namely fastp trimming at Q25 and MiXCR clone calling, and kept in-frame beta chains. Every distinct CDR3 protein forms one entry, paired with its most common genes and DNA. Recorded for this sample are approximately 76,000 distinct CDR3 sequences; about 40% of them occurred a single time. The top ten clones comprise approximately 93% of the sample. V was cut back by 4 bases and J by 1 base, leaving a gap of 13 bases between them. Including cysteine and phenylalanine, the CDR3 has 15 amino acids. This entry keeps only the CDR3 DNA: 45 bases, framed from base 1. Turning to this clonotype: Its recognized antigen is unknown. It has no much larger one-base neighbor in the sample; base qualities were not kept.

Sequencing used CD8+ T cells from cultured PBMCs, obtained from culture after CMV antigen stimulation. The receptor was isolated from a human donor in good health (CMV status not recorded). Some clones in this sample may be carry-over from other donors' samples. The sequence links TRBV12-3 or TRBV12-4 to TRBJ1-1, and perhaps TRBD1 as D gene, on 5 matching bases. The sequenced DNA is TGTGCCAGCAGTTGGACGGGGGATCCGAACACTGAAGCTTTCTTT. It translates to CASSWTGDPNTEAFF.